This TCR beta chain was found in a study of cytomegalovirus exposure and HLA in healthy donors. The PCR employed 60 Vbeta primers together with 13 Jbeta primers. Profiling relied on immunoSEQ multiplex PCR, and the TCRdb table lists in-frame clones only, not all of them. Of roughly 130,000 clones listed, roughly three quarters are singletons. CDR3 length: 16 residues. The receptor comes from a man aged 18 to 29 in good health and CMV-seronegative. The chain combines TRBV21-1 with TRBJ2-7; the table's D call of TRBD1 was not tested on the DNA. TRBV21-1 is reported as a pseudogene. Material: PBMCs. For the CDR3, the DNA is TGTGCCAGCAGCAAAGATGGCAGGCCCCAAGCCTACGAGCAGTACGTC. Translated, it gives CASSKDGRPQAYEQYV.